Each of the 15 T cell receptor beta chains below was sequenced from the same sample in a study of OX40 agonist ivuxolimab in advanced cancers. Here immunoSEQ multiplex PCR was the method, and the copy in TCRdb shows in-frame clones only, minus some. The data hold some 130,000 clones, with over 75% observed a single time. The source was CD4+ or CD8+ T cells sorted from blood, collected in a trial of the OX40 agonist ivuxolimab. The origin of the receptors is an adult with an advanced solid tumor such as melanoma, head and neck, liver or kidney cancer.

V gene TRBV4-3 combines with J gene TRBJ2-1, with 7 bases identical to TRBD2. Germline V gene data show CDR1 as LGHNA and CDR2 as YSLEER. CDR3 length equals 16 residues. Unmatched junction bases numbered 9, after V lost 0 bases and J lost 7 bases. The CDR3 DNA sequence: TGCGCCAGCAGCCAAGATCCATTGGGGGGGAGAAATGAGCAGTTCTTC. Its protein is CASSQDPLGGRNEQFF.

The chain links TRBV30 to TRBJ1-4, with D maybe TRBD1 (6 bases). The germline gives CDR1 GTSNPN, CDR2 SVGIG (reference sequence). Trimming stripped 5 bases from V and 7 bases from J, with 11 bases between. CDR3 length: 12 amino acids. CDR3 DNA: TGTGCCTGGGGGGGGCTAGCTGAAAAACTGTTTTTT. As protein: CAWGGLAEKLFF.

The J gene is TRBJ1-5, the V gene TRBV9; no clear D gene. The ends were cut back, 0 bases at V and 7 bases at J, with 14 bases in the middle. Germline V lookup: CDR1 SGDLS, CDR2 YYNGEE. This CDR3 contains 15 residues. The CDR3 DNA is TGTGCCAGCAGCGTAGAGGGTTTTTATTGGCAGCCCCAGCATTTT. This encodes CASSVEGFYWQPQHF.

V usage is TRBV4-1 and J usage is TRBJ1-4; the D gene is possibly TRBD1 (6 bases). This CDR3 comprises 16 residues. The germline gives CDR1 MGHRA, CDR2 YSYEKL. The V and J ends lost 0 bases and 4 bases respectively, with 12 bases between them. The CDR3 bases are TGCGCCAGCAGCCAAGAGAGGGGGGCCATTAATGAAAAACTGTTTTTT. This sequence encodes CASSQERGAINEKLFF.

This clone was picked up one time. The rearrangement joins TRBV4-1 to TRBJ1-5; 10 nucleotides match TRBD1. There are 17 residues in the CDR3. The germline V gene encodes CDR1 MGHRA and CDR2 YSYEKL. J lost 7 bases, V lost 2 bases, and 11 bases had no gene match. This CDR3 is CASSQRAPGQGRQPQHF. The CDR3 DNA sequence: TGCGCCAGCAGCCAAAGAGCCCCGGGACAGGGGAGGCAGCCCCAGCATTTT.

CDR3 in amino acids: CASSLGGGAEAFF. CDR3 coding DNA: TGTGCCAGCAGCTTAGGTGGGGGCGCTGAAGCTTTCTTT. The chain employs TRBV11-3 and TRBJ1-1; a weak D match, TRBD1 (6 bases). The germline V gene encodes CDR1 SGHNT and CDR2 YENEEA. Between the trimmed V and J ends, which lost 1 base and 6 bases, there was a span of 9 bases. This CDR3 has 13 residues.

Only one count was recorded for this clone. The chain uses TRBV27 and TRBJ1-2; D gene uncertain. This CDR3 contains 14 residues. Germline V CDR1 and CDR2: MNHEY, SMNVEV (reference sequence). Between the trimmed V and J ends, which lost 5 bases and 2 bases, there was a span of 12 bases. CDR3 bases: TGTGCCAGCAGTCCCTACCCCGAGAACTATGGCTACACCTTC. This translates into CASSPYPENYGYTF.

In its sample, this clone was seen once. The V and J genes are TRBV6-5 and TRBJ2-7; D unclear. Trimming pared 2 bases from V and 5 bases from J, leaving 10 bases between. The germline CDR1 and CDR2 sequences are MNHEY and SVGAGI. This CDR3 spans 13 amino acids. CDR3 coding DNA: TGTGCCAGCAGTTACCCCTCCCGCCACGAGCAGTACTTC. It encodes CASSYPSRHEQYF.

In DNA form, the CDR3 reads TGTGCCAGCAGTGACCGGACTAGCGGGGGGGTCAGCTCCTACAATGAGCAGTTCTTC. It translates to CASSDRTSGGVSSYNEQFF. The chain joins TRBV2 to TRBJ2-1; 15 bases map to TRBD2. The ends lost 3 bases at V and 0 bases at J; junction bases unmatched: 6. This CDR3 comprises 19 residues. Germline loops: CDR1 SNHLY, CDR2 FYNNEI.

The CDR3 DNA is TGTGCCAGCATACCACCTCGAGCCGGGGGAGAGCAGTACTTC. It translates to CASIPPRAGGEQYF. J is TRBJ2-7 and V is TRBV28, with a possible D match to TRBD2 (6 bases). This CDR3 region has 14 residues. With 7 bases removed from V and 7 bases from J, the gap between germline ends came to 20 bases. The germline gives CDR1 MDHEN, CDR2 SYDVKM.

The V gene is TRBV4-3, the J gene TRBJ2-3; TRBD2 matches 12 bases. Germline lookup yields CDR1 LGHNA and CDR2 YSLEER. The CDR3 consists of 22 residues. The ends lost 4 bases at V and 2 bases at J; junction bases unmatched: 22. CDR3 DNA sequence: TGCGCCAGCAGCCCTCCTCTAGCGGGGGGGCCGGGCCGTACGTCGTTCACAGATACGCAGTATTTT. The encoded protein is CASSPPLAGGPGRTSFTDTQYF.

This chain connects TRBV7-9 to TRBJ2-3, with TRBD1 as a possible D gene (6 bases). This CDR3 is built from 15 residues. Germline CDR1 SEHNR, CDR2 FQNEAQ (reference sequence). V was clipped by 6 bases and J by 0 bases, with 13 bases between them. DNA of the CDR3: TGTGCCAGCAGTACTGGACAGCTTAGCACAGATACGCAGTATTTT. Its translation: CASSTGQLSTDTQYF. Together with reference TRBV7-9 and TRBJ2-3, the CDR3 gives the full variable domain: DTGVSQNPRHKITKRGQNVTFRCDPISEHNRLYWYRQTLGQGPEFLTYFQNEAQLEKSRLLSDRFSAERPKGSFSTLEIQRTEQGDSAMYLCASSTGQLSTDTQYFGPGTRLTVL.

This chain links TRBV28 with TRBJ1-2; D uncertain. The CDR3 covers 11 residues. Trimming removed 3 bases from V and 4 bases from J, with 3 bases in between. Germline CDR1 MDHEN, CDR2 SYDVKM. CDR3 in DNA: TGTGCCAGCAGTTTCCTCTATGGCTACACCTTC. Its translation: CASSFLYGYTF.

The gene calls are TRBV7-2 and TRBJ2-2, with D tentatively TRBD1 (6 bases). The CDR3 spans 16 residues. V shed 1 base and J shed 3 bases, with 12 bases lying between them. Germline V CDR1 and CDR2: SGHTA, FQGNSA. CDR3 coding DNA: TGTGCCAGCAGCTTAGTCGTGAGGGGGTACACCGGGGAGCTGTTTTTT. It encodes CASSLVVRGYTGELFF. The variable domain in full, with the rest retrieved from reference TRBV7-2 and TRBJ2-2, is GAGVSQSPSNKVTEKGKDVELRCDPISGHTALYWYRQSLGQGLEFLIYFQGNSAPDKSGLPSDRFSAERTGGSVSTLTIQRTQQEDSAVYLCASSLVVRGYTGELFFGEGSRLTVL.

A word on this clone: The identical CDR3 is also encoded by other nucleotide sequences in the sample. The chain is built from TRBV5-1 and TRBJ2-7, with 7 bases aligning to TRBD1. Germline CDR1 SGHRS, CDR2 YFSETQ. The CDR3 is 14 amino acids. J gave up 5 bases and V 4 bases, and 9 bases lay outside the gene matches. CDR3 residues: CASSGHGTVNEQYF. CDR3 DNA: TGCGCCAGCAGCGGACATGGGACAGTAAACGAGCAGTACTTC.